This TCR beta chain derives from a study of T cells after yellow fever vaccination. This clonotype was detected only a few times. Its target is not known. Study results and caveats: A small share of clonotypes appeared in both CD4 and CD8 compartments.

The 5'RACE template-switching step produced TCR cDNA and added a universal primer site and UMIs. TCRdb reanalysed the 5' RACE reads using MiXCR and keeps one entry per CDR3 protein. The sample holds about 630,000 distinct CDR3 sequences, roughly 12% seen once. The CDR3 loop spans 16 amino acids. The V gene lost 5 bases and the J gene lost 7 bases, with 21 bases spanning the gap. Germline CDR1 SGHTA, CDR2 FQGNSA. The sequence came from a man aged 25-45 years who received the YFV17D yellow fever vaccine. V and J are TRBV7-2 and TRBJ2-1; D is perhaps TRBD1 (5 bases). The sequences come from PBMCs, collected on the day of the yellow fever booster vaccination. CDR3 region: CASSQGQRSSWNEQFF. CDR3 coding DNA: TGTGCCAGCAGCCAGGGTCAGCGTTCATCTTGGAATGAGCAGTTCTTC.